This T cell receptor (beta chain) comes out of a study of blood T cell repertoires in COVID-19. For the study at large: Acute and convalescent COVID-19 specimens originated in the United States, Italy and Spain. PBMCs, B-cell-depleted T cells, or T cells were the source of the cDNA or gDNA that made up the material.

Assay used: immunoSEQ multiplex PCR; TCRdb lists only in-frame clones, some missing. The data hold over 300,000 clones, with 70% to 90% observed a single time. Looked up from germline, CDR1 is MDHEN and CDR2 is SYDVKM. CDR3 length equals 11 residues. V lost 10 bases, J lost 4 bases, and 10 bases lay in between. J is TRBJ1-1 and V is TRBV28, with a weak D call TRBD1 (6 bases). Sequencing was performed on peripheral blood. The sequence derives from a man aged 40-49 years with acute or convalescent COVID-19. In DNA, the CDR3 is TGTGCCACCACAGGGTTCACTGAAGCTTTCTTT. It yields the protein CATTGFTEAFF.